This T cell receptor (beta chain) was recovered during a study of cytomegalovirus exposure and HLA in healthy donors. Nominal health characterized the donors when sampled, though unrecorded immune exposures were likely. Study results and caveats: Researchers reported in a later analysis that a missense DCLRE1C variant was tied to TCR beta V- and J-gene trimming.

Remarks on this clone: Its antigen is currently unknown.

The CDR3 is made up of 14 amino acids. Germline loops: CDR1 SGHTA, CDR2 FQGNSA. Trimming left V 5 bases short and J 3 bases short, with 11 bases between. PCR was performed using 60 Vbeta and 13 Jbeta primers. Sequencing used immunoSEQ multiplex PCR; TCRdb keeps in-frame clones, though not all of them. This sample yields under 200,000 clones, of which roughly 80% are seen a single time; about 7.7% belongs to the top ten. The sample was PBMCs. The TCR originated in a woman aged 25 to 39 in good health and CMV-seropositive. The chain combines TRBV7-2 with TRBJ1-5; D ambiguous. CDR3 DNA sequence: TGTGCCAGCAGCCTAGGTGTATACAATCAGCCCCAGCATTTT. Its translation: CASSLGVYNQPQHF.